The 24 T cell receptor beta chains presented below share a single source sample, sequenced in a study of response to subunit inactivated influenza vaccine (dated by TCRdb to 2016 to 2019). Receptors were amplified or captured by RT-PCR. The instrument was an Illumina HiSeq 2500. TCRdb reprocessed the public reads (quality trimming at Q25 with fastp, clone calling with MiXCR) and kept in-frame beta chains. Rows with a matching CDR3 protein are joined into one entry that keeps the most common DNA and genes. For this sample there are around 250,000 distinct CDR3 sequences; roughly an eighth appear just once. The ten largest account for 7.5% to 10% of the sample. Sequenced material: non-naive T cells sorted from PBMCs, taken roughly 15 days before vaccination. The cell subset or site label for this specimen denotes: memory T cell fraction. The receptors were gathered from a man between 50 and 59 years old who received an inactivated influenza vaccine. Donor details come from another sample of the same person, matched by shared clones.

The chain's CDR3 is CASSLGSGNEAFF. CDR3 DNA: TGCGCCAGCAGCTTGGGGTCGGGGAATGAAGCTTTCTTT. The chain combines TRBV5-1 with TRBJ1-1; D call uncertain. The V end was cut by 0 bases, the J end by 7 bases, with 10 bases between. The CDR3 is 13 amino acids. The germline V gene encodes CDR1 SGHRS and CDR2 YFSETQ.

This rearrangement joins TRBV4-3 to TRBJ2-3, with D maybe TRBD2 (7 bases). Germline V gives CDR1 LGHNA, CDR2 YSLEER. V was pared by 4 bases and J by 1 base, with 15 bases between. This CDR3 is 16 amino acids long. The CDR3 here is CASSLQGGGGTDTQYF. For the CDR3, the DNA is TGCGCCAGCAGCCTACAAGGGGGGGGCGGCACAGATACGCAGTATTTT.

This clonotype was seen more than once but under ten times. This sequence joins TRBV10-3 and TRBJ1-3; D is perhaps TRBD1 (5 bases). CDR1 and CDR2 from the germline V gene are ENHRY and SYGVKD. There are 17 residues in the CDR3. V was pared by 0 bases and J by 2 bases, with 14 bases between. CDR3 DNA: TGTGCCATCAGTGAGTCGGGGACCCTAAAGGCTGGAAACACCATATATTTT. Encoded protein: CAISESGTLKAGNTIYF.

The J gene is TRBJ2-1, the V gene TRBV4-1; 14 nucleotides match TRBD2. The CDR3 is 18 residues long. Germline V lookup: CDR1 MGHRA, CDR2 YSYEKL. Trimming removed 4 bases from V and 4 bases from J; junction bases left unmatched: 9. The CDR3: CASSPQGGLAGAYNEQFF. CDR3 bases: TGCGCCAGCAGCCCTCAAGGGGGACTAGCGGGAGCATACAATGAGCAGTTCTTC.

This clonotype has more than one count but fewer than ten. The chain combines TRBV11-1 with TRBJ2-7; 9 bases align to TRBD2. Losses at the gene ends were 4 bases for V and 0 bases for J; bases not matched to a gene: 13. This CDR3 region has 18 residues. Germline V gene sequence: CDR1 SGHAT, CDR2 FQDESV (reference sequence). The chain's CDR3 is CASSSPREDSGSSYEQYF. CDR3 DNA sequence: TGTGCCAGCAGCTCACCCAGGGAGGATAGCGGGAGCTCCTACGAGCAGTACTTC.

Only a few counts were recorded for this clonotype. The gene calls are TRBV11-3 and TRBJ2-1; 11 bases are a match to TRBD2. CDR1 is SGHNT, CDR2 YENEEA, per germline. V lost 3 bases and J lost 4; bases outside the gene matches: 2. This CDR3 has 15 amino acids. CDR3 region: CASSFGLAGYNEQFF. CDR3 coding DNA: TGTGCCAGCAGCTTTGGACTAGCGGGTTACAATGAGCAGTTCTTC.

This clonotype was seen more than once but under ten times. The chain joins TRBV27 to TRBJ2-7, with 8 bases matching TRBD2. Germline CDR1 is MNHEY and CDR2 is SMNVEV (reference sequence). Trimming took 3 bases from V and 1 from J; bases not matched to a gene: 5. The CDR3 loop spans 15 amino acids. The DNA for the CDR3 is TGTGCCAGCAGTTTGGACGGGAGGGGATCCTACGAGCAGTACTTC. Encoded protein: CASSLDGRGSYEQYF.

The genes are TRBV28 and TRBJ1-6; TRBD1 agrees at 7 bases. CDR3 size: 16 residues. Germline CDR1 is MDHEN and CDR2 is SYDVKM. The junction had 14 bases not matched to a gene; V was cut back by 1 base and J by 14 bases. CDR3 nucleotide sequence: TGTGCCAGCAGTTTATATGGGGGACAGCTTGGGGGCTCCCTCCACTTT. This encodes CASSLYGGQLGGSLHF. The full variable domain, in which reference TRBV28 and TRBJ1-6 provide the parts outside the CDR3, is DVKVTQSSRYLVKRTGEKVFLECVQDMDHENMFWYRQDPGLGLRLIYFSYDVKMKEKGDIPEGYSVSREKKERFSLILESASTNQTSMYLCASSLYGGQLGGSLHFGNGTRLTVT.

This clonotype was found many times. One end of the junction is discordant with germline, which a read error may explain. This chain links TRBV2 with TRBJ1-3, with 10 bases matching TRBD1. The germline gives CDR1 SNHLY, CDR2 FYNNEI. The CDR3 is 11 residues long. The CDR3 here is CASWGRQGAVF. For the CDR3, the DNA is TGTGCCAGCTGGGGCCGACAGGGGGCTGTATTT.

There are a few counts of this clonotype. The gene calls are TRBV5-4 and TRBJ1-1, with D perhaps matching TRBD1 (5 bases). Germline assignment: CDR1 SGHNT and CDR2 YYREEE (reference sequence). The CDR3 runs 13 residues. Trimming stripped 0 bases from V and 9 bases from J, with 12 bases between. CDR3 residues: CASSLEGSPKAFF. The CDR3 bases are TGTGCCAGCAGCTTGGAGGGGTCGCCAAAAGCTTTCTTT.

This clonotype was seen ten or more times. The V gene is TRBV4-2, the J gene TRBJ2-1; weak D call: TRBD2 (7 bases). V was trimmed by 4 bases and J by 4 bases, leaving 20 bases between them. The CDR3 is 17 residues long. Germline V CDR1 and CDR2: LGHNA, YNFKEQ. The CDR3, as DNA: TGTGCCAGCAGCCGCAACCCCACGGGGGGCCTTTACAATGAGCAGTTCTTC. This sequence encodes CASSRNPTGGLYNEQFF.

This clonotype was observed a handful of times. V and J are TRBV3-1 and TRBJ2-4; possibly TRBD1 for D (6 bases). CDR3 size: 13 residues. In germline, CDR1 is LGHDT, CDR2 YNNKEL (reference sequence). Trimming left V 0 bases short and J 13 bases short, with 13 bases between. The CDR3 loop is CASSQDPQGRQYF. The DNA of the CDR3 is TGTGCCAGCAGCCAAGATCCGCAGGGGCGACAGTACTTC.

The chain carries TRBV20-1 and TRBJ2-2; perhaps TRBD2 as D (6 bases). Germline assignment: CDR1 DFQATT and CDR2 SNEGSKA (reference sequence). The V and J ends lost 4 bases and 1 base respectively, with 13 bases between them. There are 15 residues in the CDR3. The CDR3 bases are TGCAGTGCTACCGGGAGTAGCAGGAACACCGGGGAGCTGTTTTTT. It codes for CSATGSSRNTGELFF.

The table lists this clonotype with many counts. This chain links TRBV4-2 with TRBJ1-5; a possible D gene is TRBD1 (5 bases). V was clipped by 2 bases and J by 6 bases, with 20 bases between them. From germline, CDR1 is LGHNA and CDR2 YNFKEQ. CDR3 length equals 17 residues. This CDR3 is CASSQSPGSGGSQPQHF. The CDR3 DNA reads as TGTGCCAGCAGCCAATCCCCCGGGAGCGGGGGAAGTCAGCCCCAGCATTTT.

Only a few counts were recorded for this clonotype. The chain employs TRBV4-2 and TRBJ1-5, with no clear D. This CDR3 has 12 residues. Germline V gene data show CDR1 as LGHNA and CDR2 as YNFKEQ. Trimming left V 3 bases short and J 7 bases short, with 7 bases between. DNA for the CDR3: TGTGCCAGCAGCCAGGGTGTGCAGCCCCAGCATTTT. Translation gives CASSQGVQPQHF.

V usage is TRBV28 and J usage is TRBJ2-4; 8 bases are shared with TRBD2. The CDR3 has 16 amino acids. CDR1 is MDHEN, CDR2 SYDVKM, per germline. Trimming took 5 bases from V and 4 from J; bases not matched to a gene: 10. The CDR3 DNA reads as TGTGCCAGCAGTCCCTTAGGTGCGGGGGGTAAAAACATTCAGTACTTC. It encodes CASSPLGAGGKNIQYF.

This clonotype was observed many times. V is TRBV7-2 and J is TRBJ2-3; D gene uncertain. There are 16 residues in the CDR3. Trimming cost V 0 bases and J 0 bases, with 10 bases left between them. Germline V gene lookup returns CDR1 SGHTA and CDR2 FQGNSA. The CDR3 spells CASSLASLTSTDTQYF. The CDR3 nucleotides are TGTGCCAGCAGCTTAGCTAGTCTAACTAGCACAGATACGCAGTATTTT.

The rearrangement links TRBV24-1 to TRBJ2-3; no definite D call. CDR3 size: 16 residues. V was clipped by 4 bases and J by 3 bases, with 16 bases between them. Looked up from germline, CDR1 is KGHDR and CDR2 is SFDVKD. CDR3 sequence reads: CATSDPTGPSTDTQYF. CDR3 DNA sequence: TGTGCCACCAGTGACCCAACCGGGCCGTCAACAGATACGCAGTATTTT.

This clonotype has only a few counts. The chain is built from TRBV20-1 and TRBJ2-2; D is possibly TRBD1 (6 bases). The CDR3 sequence is 13 residues long. Germline V gives CDR1 DFQATT, CDR2 SNEGSKA (reference sequence). V was pared by 6 bases and J by 6 bases, with 14 bases between. Written as DNA, the CDR3 is TGCAGTGCCTGGGCAGAGGGGGCCGGGGAGCTGTTTTTT. It specifies CSAWAEGAGELFF.

This clonotype was seen only a few times. This chain uses TRBV12-3 or TRBV12-4 with TRBJ1-5; D uncertain. The CDR3 runs 13 residues. The ends were cut back, 3 bases at V and 7 bases at J, with 10 bases in the middle. CDR3 coding DNA: TGTGCCAGCAGTTTCTTGGGGAGGCAGCCCCAGCATTTT. Translating gives CASSFLGRQPQHF.

This clonotype showed up just a few times. This sequence joins TRBV11-1 and TRBJ2-5; TRBD1 is a possible D gene (5 bases). The CDR3 is made up of 15 amino acids. The V gene's germline CDR1 is SGHAT and CDR2 FQDESV (reference sequence). V was cut by 6 bases and J by 4 bases, with 18 bases left in between. CDR3 bases: TGTGCCAGCAGTTCCAGGGTCATGGTGCGAGAGACCCAGTACTTC. It translates to CASSSRVMVRETQYF.

This clonotype occurred a few times. The CDR3 bases are TGTGCCAGCAGCTTAGTCGGGGGCGCGTCCACTGAAGCTTTCTTT. Its protein is CASSLVGGASTEAFF. The J gene is TRBJ1-1, the V gene TRBV7-2; D is perhaps TRBD1 (6 bases). Trimming left V 1 base short and J 4 bases short, with 13 bases between. The germline V gene has CDR1 SGHTA and CDR2 FQGNSA. The CDR3 is made up of 15 amino acids.

This clonotype was counted a few times. CDR3 in amino acids: CATSRAQGARNYGYTF. The CDR3 coding sequence is TGTGCCACCAGCAGAGCCCAGGGGGCGCGGAACTATGGCTACACCTTC. The chain employs TRBV15 and TRBJ1-2, with 8 nucleotides matching TRBD1. CDR3 size: 16 residues. CDR1 and CDR2 (germline): LNHNV, YYDKDF (reference sequence). The J segment lost 2 bases and the V segment lost 1 base, leaving 6 bases of the junction unmatched.

Only a few counts were recorded for this clonotype. CDR3 region: CASSLAAHVRQFF. The DNA for the CDR3 is TGTGCCAGCAGCTTAGCTGCCCACGTTCGGCAGTTCTTC. The V call is TRBV7-8, the J call TRBJ2-1; D remains ambiguous. Trimming stripped 0 bases from V and 12 bases from J, with 12 bases between. The CDR3 length is 13 residues. From germline, CDR1 is SGHVS and CDR2 FQNEAQ.